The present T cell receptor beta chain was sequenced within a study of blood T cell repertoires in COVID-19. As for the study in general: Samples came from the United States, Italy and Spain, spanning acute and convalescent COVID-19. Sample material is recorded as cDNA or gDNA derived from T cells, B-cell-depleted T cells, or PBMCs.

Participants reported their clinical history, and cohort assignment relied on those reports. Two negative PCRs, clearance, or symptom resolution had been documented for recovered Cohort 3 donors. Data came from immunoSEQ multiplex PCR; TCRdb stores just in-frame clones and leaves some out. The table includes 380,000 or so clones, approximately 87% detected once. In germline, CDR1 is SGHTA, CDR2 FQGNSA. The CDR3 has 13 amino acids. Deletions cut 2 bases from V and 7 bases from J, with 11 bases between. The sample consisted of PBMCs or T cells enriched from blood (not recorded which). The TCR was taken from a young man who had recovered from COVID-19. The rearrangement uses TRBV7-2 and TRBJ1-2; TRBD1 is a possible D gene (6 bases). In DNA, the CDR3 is TGTGCCAGCAGCTTACAGGGGTCTCTTGGCTACACCTTC. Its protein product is CASSLQGSLGYTF.